This T cell receptor (beta chain) came from a study of cytomegalovirus exposure and HLA in healthy donors. PCR amplification relied on 60 Vbeta primers (plus 13 Jbeta primers). Here immunoSEQ multiplex PCR was the method, and the copy in TCRdb shows in-frame clones only, minus some. The sample holds fewer than 200,000 clones, over 80% seen once. The sample holds one count of this clone. The receptor comes from a girl between 5 and 17 years old in good health and CMV-seropositive. The sequenced material came from PBMCs.

DNA of the CDR3: TGTGCCAGTAGTATACGAAGCGGGGGGAGCACAGATACGCAGTATTTT. Its translation: CASSIRSGGSTDTQYF. V and J are TRBV19 and TRBJ2-3; 9 bases are a match to TRBD2. V trimming: 2 bases; J trimming: 0 bases; junction bases outside the gene matches: 3. The germline V gene encodes CDR1 LNHDA and CDR2 SQIVND (reference sequence). The CDR3 runs 16 residues.